This T cell receptor beta chain was captured in a study of blood T cell repertoires in COVID-19. Grouping used clinical history reported by participants in a survey and questionnaire. Participants in the exposed group had met a COVID-19 case in the 2 weeks before joining the study. In the original analysis: For nucleated cells, counts were estimated from reference gene primer amplification. The repertoire was sequenced with immunoSEQ multiplex PCR; TCRdb's copy has only in-frame clones and lacks some. Clonal size and the V and J genes are those of that table, whereas D and trimming came from the DNA. The repertoire holds around 190,000 clones, 80% to 85% seen once, with roughly 3.1% in the top ten. V lost 6 bases to trimming and J lost 4 bases, with 15 bases between them. CDR1 is MNHEY and CDR2 is SMNVEV in the germline V gene (reference sequence). CDR3 length equals 14 residues.

This chain uses TRBV27 with TRBJ1-1; D remains ambiguous. The sequencing sample was made of PBMCs or T cells enriched from blood (not recorded which). The clonotype comes from a woman aged 25 to 39 who had been exposed to COVID-19. CDR3 DNA sequence: TGTGCCAGCAGCCGGGGAGGGATGGGCACTGAAGCTTTCTTT. It codes for CASSRGGMGTEAFF.